Below, one TCR beta chain is given with its context. V shed 1 base, J shed 4 bases, and the junction held 8 bases outside the gene matches. Germline V lookup: CDR1 SGHDN, CDR2 FVKESK. CDR3 length: 19 amino acids. The primer mix had 60 Vbeta and 13 Jbeta primers. Generated by immunoSEQ multiplex PCR, the TCRdb table keeps only in-frame clones and is missing some. The sample has 200,000 or so clones, and its top ten clones hold roughly 1.1%. These data belong to a study of cytomegalovirus exposure and HLA in healthy donors. The sequence was obtained from a girl aged 2-10 years in good health and CMV-seropositive. This chain uses TRBV14 with TRBJ2-6; 12 bases match TRBD1. The sequencing input was PBMCs. CDR3 sequence reads: CASSQAWGQGAAGANVLTF. The CDR3 DNA reads TGTGCCAGCAGCCAAGCTTGGGGACAGGGGGCTGCAGGGGCCAACGTCCTGACTTTC.